Presented here are 17 T cell receptor beta chains from one specimen sequenced in a study of cytomegalovirus exposure and HLA in healthy donors. Produced via immunoSEQ multiplex PCR; TCRdb's table is partial and in-frame only. The sample has about 160,000 clones; around 96% are singletons. Sequences were obtained from PBMCs. Every receptor here comes from a woman aged 18 to 35 in good health and CMV-seronegative.

The J gene is TRBJ2-1, the V gene TRBV9; D is possibly TRBD2 (5 bases). CDR3 size: 15 residues. Trimming removed 1 base from V and 6 bases from J, with 14 bases in between. CDR1 and CDR2 (germline): SGDLS, YYNGEE. The CDR3 bases are TGTGCCAGCAGCGTAAGGTCCGGGGATCCCAATGAGCAGTTCTTC. It translates to CASSVRSGDPNEQFF.

The chain couples TRBV11-3 to TRBJ2-3; TRBD1 agrees at 7 bases. There are 14 residues in the CDR3. Germline lookup yields CDR1 SGHNT and CDR2 YENEEA. The V gene end was trimmed by 6 bases and the J gene end by 2 bases; junction bases not matched to a gene: 5. The CDR3 protein is CASSGTENTDTQYF. The CDR3 coding sequence is TGTGCCAGCAGTGGGACAGAGAACACAGATACGCAGTATTTT.

The chain combines TRBV25-1 with TRBJ1-1; 12 bases fit TRBD1. Germline V CDR1 and CDR2: MGHDK, SYGVNS. The CDR3 has 13 amino acids. V trimming: 7 bases; J trimming: 6 bases; junction bases outside the gene matches: 3. CDR3 protein: CASTGQGAAEAFF. CDR3 bases: TGTGCCAGCACGGGACAGGGGGCCGCTGAAGCTTTCTTT.

This rearrangement joins TRBV27 to TRBJ1-1; TRBD1 matches at 9 bases. Trimming removed 2 bases from V and 4 bases from J; junction bases left unmatched: 14. The CDR3 loop spans 18 amino acids. Germline V lookup: CDR1 MNHEY, CDR2 SMNVEV (reference sequence). The CDR3 is CASSLDVPGQGWVTEAFF. The CDR3 coding sequence is TGTGCCAGCAGTTTAGACGTCCCGGGACAGGGTTGGGTCACTGAAGCTTTCTTT.

V is TRBV7-2 and J is TRBJ1-2; no firm D call. The V end was cut by 1 base, the J end by 4 bases, with 4 bases between. Germline-derived CDR1 and CDR2 are SGHTA and FQGNSA. CDR3 length equals 12 residues. The CDR3 nucleotides are TGTGCCAGCAGCTTAGGGGCCTATGGCTACACCTTC. Amino acid sequence: CASSLGAYGYTF.

The chain employs TRBV5-1 and TRBJ2-3, with D maybe TRBD1 (6 bases). Germline CDR1 SGHRS, CDR2 YFSETQ. The V gene lost 0 bases and the J gene lost 2 bases, with 13 bases spanning the gap. The CDR3 totals 16 residues. CDR3 coding DNA: TGCGCCAGCAGCTTGGACGGCAGGGGCGCCACAGATACGCAGTATTTT. Translation gives CASSLDGRGATDTQYF.

The rearrangement joins TRBV7-2 to TRBJ1-6; TRBD1 matches at 7 bases. Germline CDR1 and CDR2: SGHTA and FQGNSA. Germline trimming cut 3 bases from V and 10 bases from J; bases unmatched to any gene: 12. This CDR3 is built from 16 residues. Here the CDR3 reads CASSFSPRDRGSPLHF. The DNA for the CDR3 is TGTGCCAGCAGCTTCTCACCCCGGGACAGAGGGTCACCCCTCCACTTT. The full variable domain, its missing parts supplied by reference TRBV7-2 and TRBJ1-6, is GAGVSQSPSNKVTEKGKDVELRCDPISGHTALYWYRQSLGQGLEFLIYFQGNSAPDKSGLPSDRFSAERTGGSVSTLTIQRTQQEDSAVYLCASSFSPRDRGSPLHFGNGTRLTVT.

The gene calls are TRBV4-3 and TRBJ2-1; 10 bases match TRBD2. The CDR3 is made up of 16 amino acids. V lost 0 bases, J lost 10 bases, and 9 bases stayed unmatched. Germline CDR1 LGHNA, CDR2 YSLEER. The DNA for the CDR3 is TGCGCCAGCAGCCAAGATCCGCCTAGCGGGGGAGGCGAGCAGTTCTTC. Amino acid sequence: CASSQDPPSGGGEQFF.

The J gene is TRBJ1-1, the V gene TRBV6-1; 7 nucleotides agree with TRBD1. V dropped 1 base and J dropped 3; count of bases not matched to a gene: 5. This CDR3 contains 15 residues. Germline V gives CDR1 MNHNS, CDR2 SASEGT. The CDR3 sequence is CASSEDPTGDTEAFF. The CDR3 DNA sequence: TGTGCCAGCAGTGAAGACCCAACAGGGGACACTGAAGCTTTCTTT.

V and J are TRBV19 and TRBJ1-2, with 7 positions matching TRBD1. In germline, CDR1 is LNHDA, CDR2 SQIVND (reference sequence). The V segment lost 5 bases and the J segment 8 bases; nucleotides outside the gene matches: 8. This CDR3 is 13 amino acids long. For the CDR3, the DNA is TGTGCCAGTAGTTTAAACCGACAGGGAGGCTACACCTTC. Its translation: CASSLNRQGGYTF.

The chain couples TRBV11-2 to TRBJ2-7; the D gene is possibly TRBD1 (6 bases). The CDR3 spans 15 residues. In germline, CDR1 is SGHAT, CDR2 FQNNGV. The V end lost 7 bases, the J end lost 6 bases, and 22 bases lay between the germline ends. CDR3 sequence (DNA): TGTGCCAGCACCGTACAGGATTACAGGGCCGGCGAGCAGTACTTC. This codes for CASTVQDYRAGEQYF.

V gene TRBV11-2 combines with J gene TRBJ1-2, with TRBD1 matching 11 bases. This CDR3 region has 17 residues. CDR1 and CDR2 (germline): SGHAT, FQNNGV. The junction had 12 bases not matched to a gene; V was cut back by 4 bases and J by 5 bases. The CDR3 spells CASSSGQGAPLSYGYTF. CDR3 DNA sequence: TGTGCCAGCAGCTCAGGACAGGGGGCGCCGCTTAGTTATGGCTACACCTTC.

The chain recombines TRBV29-1 with TRBJ1-1; a possible D gene is TRBD1 (6 bases). CDR3 size: 14 residues. Trimming pared 0 bases from V and 5 bases from J, leaving 13 bases between. Germline V lookup: CDR1 SQVTM, CDR2 ANQGSEA. CDR3: CSVEERQVGTEAFF. CDR3 coding DNA: TGCAGCGTTGAAGAGCGACAGGTAGGAACTGAAGCTTTCTTT.

The CDR3: CASSIGRETQETQYF. CDR3 DNA sequence: TGTGCCAGTAGTATTGGGCGGGAAACCCAAGAGACCCAGTACTTC. V gene TRBV19 combines with J gene TRBJ2-5, with a tentative D call TRBD2 (6 bases). CDR1 and CDR2 (germline): LNHDA, SQIVND (reference sequence). CDR3 length: 15 residues. Trimming took off 3 bases at V and 1 base at J, with 12 bases between the two ends. Together with reference TRBV19 and TRBJ2-5, the CDR3 gives the full variable domain: DGGITQSPKYLFRKEGQNVTLSCEQNLNHDAMYWYRQDPGQGLRLIYYSQIVNDFQKGDIAEGYSVSREKKESFPLTVTSAQKNPTAFYLCASSIGRETQETQYFGPGTRLLVL.

The rearrangement links TRBV9 to TRBJ2-4; D remains ambiguous. V was pared by 0 bases and J by 0 bases, with 4 bases between. From germline, CDR1 is SGDLS and CDR2 YYNGEE. The CDR3 length is 14 residues. CDR3: CASSVGLAKNIQYF. Written as DNA, the CDR3 is TGTGCCAGCAGCGTAGGACTAGCCAAAAACATTCAGTACTTC.

The chain has TRBV7-3 and TRBJ2-7; perhaps TRBD1 as D (5 bases). The CDR3 is 13 amino acids. Trimming removed 1 base from V and 6 bases from J, with 10 bases in between. Germline V gene lookup returns CDR1 SGHTA and CDR2 FQGTGA. The CDR3 loop is CASSLKGVGEQYF. The CDR3 nucleotides read TGTGCCAGCAGCTTAAAAGGGGTTGGCGAGCAGTACTTC.

The chain has TRBV21-1 and TRBJ1-5; the listed D gene, TRBD1, was not tested against the DNA. TRBV21-1 is reported as a pseudogene. The CDR3 is 17 residues long. The DNA for the CDR3 is TGTGCCAGCACAAGTTCTCTAGGGGGAGATCGGGATCAGCCCCAGCATTTT. Protein product: CASTSSLGGDRDQPQHF.